These T cell receptor beta chains were read from a single sample in a study of cytomegalovirus exposure and HLA in healthy donors. Some clones are missing from TCRdb's copy, which holds only in-frame ones; the method was immunoSEQ multiplex PCR. This table holds tens of thousands of clones, roughly 68% found once. The sample consisted of PBMCs. The source of these receptors is a woman aged 50 to 65 in good health and CMV-seronegative. CDR3s include the opening cysteine and the closing phenylalanine or tryptophan. The D gene is left open where the match is weak. Size tells how often a clone was seen (once, few, many) or the class of an expanded clone, and some rows leave it out.

.,TRBJ1-5,.,TRBV6-6,CASSDREGPGWPQHF,TGTGCCAGCAGCGATAGGGAGGGGCCGGGTTGGCCCCAGCATTTT
.,TRBJ1-5,.,TRBV27,CASSLWAGNQPQHF,TGTGCCAGCAGTTTATGGGCAGGCAATCAGCCCCAGCATTTT
.,TRBJ1-2,.,TRBV5-6,CASSFLNYGYTF,TGTGCCAGCAGCTTTCTGAACTATGGCTACACCTTC
.,TRBJ1-5,.,TRBV5-8,CASSHSPGNQPQHF,TGTGCCAGCAGCCATAGTCCGGGGAATCAGCCCCAGCATTTT
.,TRBJ2-4,TRBD2,TRBV28,CASSLVGGRALAKNIQYF,TGTGCCAGCAGTTTGGTCGGCGGGAGGGCCTTGGCCAAAAACATTCAGTACTTC
.,TRBJ1-5,TRBD1,TRBV27,CASSDYRGGQPQHF,TGTGCCAGCAGTGATTACAGGGGCGGCCAGCCCCAGCATTTT
.,TRBJ2-5,.,TRBV7-3,CASSFGGQETQYF,TGTGCCAGCAGCTTCGGGGGCCAAGAGACCCAGTACTTC
.,TRBJ1-4,TRBD1,TRBV29-1,CSVGTGGNEKLFF,TGCAGCGTTGGGACAGGGGGCAATGAAAAACTGTTTTTT
.,TRBJ2-1,TRBD2,TRBV7-9,CASSLGRTSGDRNEQFF,TGTGCCAGCAGTCTAGGCCGAACTAGCGGAGACCGCAATGAGCAGTTCTTC
.,TRBJ2-1,TRBD2,TRBV5-1,CASSLEASGYNEQFF,TGCGCCAGCAGCTTGGAGGCTAGCGGGTACAATGAGCAGTTCTTC
.,TRBJ2-5,TRBD2,TRBV28,CASSLLAGEETQYF,TGTGCCAGCAGTTTACTAGCGGGGGAAGAGACCCAGTACTTC
few,TRBJ1-3,.,TRBV6-5,CASRPRWAGGNTIYF,TGTGCCAGCAGACCCAGGTGGGCCGGCGGAAACACCATATATTTT
.,TRBJ1-1,.,TRBV6-5,CASSYSDHRETEAFF,TGTGCCAGCAGTTACTCGGACCACAGGGAGACTGAAGCTTTCTTT
.,TRBJ2-1,.,TRBV30,CAGWRTGEQFF,TGTGCCGGCTGGAGGACTGGAGAGCAGTTCTTC
few,TRBJ1-3,TRBD1,TRBV9,CASNQGGSGNTIYF,TGTGCCAGCAACCAAGGGGGCTCCGGAAACACCATATATTTT
.,TRBJ2-1,TRBD1,TRBV27,CASSRDRVLSNEQFF,TGTGCCAGCAGCCGGGACAGGGTCTTGAGCAATGAGCAGTTCTTC
.,TRBJ1-4,.,TRBV7-9,CASSLGLRGEKLFF,TGTGCCAGCAGCCTAGGTTTACGGGGGGAAAAACTGTTTTTT
.,TRBJ1-4,.,TRBV5-1,CASSRDSGNLEKLFF,TGCGCCAGCAGCCGCGACTCGGGGAACTTAGAAAAACTGTTTTTT
.,TRBJ2-1,TRBD1,TRBV7-9,CASSLTGAYNEQFF,TGTGCCAGCAGCTTGACAGGGGCCTACAATGAGCAGTTCTTC
.,TRBJ2-1,TRBD1,TRBV30,CAWTGQIVNEQFF,TGTGCCTGGACGGGACAGATTGTTAATGAGCAGTTCTTC
.,TRBJ2-3,TRBD2,TRBV6-5,CASSTEAGRADTQYF,TGTGCCAGCAGTACAGAGGCTGGGAGGGCAGATACGCAGTATTTT
.,TRBJ1-1,TRBD1,TRBV6-1,CASTLDRSNTEAFF,TGTGCCAGCACCCTGGACAGGTCCAACACTGAAGCTTTCTTT
few,TRBJ2-3,TRBD1,TRBV11-2,CASRLLRTGSDTQYF,TGTGCCAGCAGACTTCTCCGGACAGGCTCAGATACGCAGTATTTT
.,TRBJ2-1,TRBD2,TRBV18,CASSPGTSPYNEQFF,TGTGCCAGCTCACCCGGGACTAGTCCCTACAATGAGCAGTTCTTC